This is a list of T cell receptor beta chains from one sample in a study of radiotherapy plus CTLA-4 blockade in lung cancer. Generated by immunoSEQ multiplex PCR, the TCRdb table keeps only in-frame clones and is missing some. The sample has around 45,000 clones, approximately 90% seen once. The input for sequencing was peripheral blood, taken from a patient treated with radiotherapy plus ipilimumab. These receptors were obtained from a human donor with non-small cell lung cancer whose response to radiotherapy plus ipilimumab could not be evaluated. Each CDR3 is given with its conserved first and last residue. Fields, in order: V gene, clone size, D gene, CDR3 length, J gene, CDR3 protein, CDR3 DNA. A D gene is named only where the DNA matches it firmly. Where a row states a size, it is once, few, many or the class of an expanded clone; other rows omit it.

>TRBV11-2|.|TRBD1|16|TRBJ2-3
CASSPTGGSITDTQYF
TGTGCCAGCAGCCCGACAGGGGGAAGCATCACAGATACGCAGTATTTT
>TRBV9|.|TRBD2|16|TRBJ2-2
CASSVGRAGFTGELFF
TGTGCCAGCAGCGTAGGACGAGCGGGGTTCACCGGGGAGCTGTTTTTT
>TRBV28|.|.|15|TRBJ2-1
CASSTSGPSYNEQFF
TGTGCCAGCAGTACCAGCGGGCCCTCCTACAATGAGCAGTTCTTC
>TRBV28|.|TRBD2|17|TRBJ2-1
CASSPPPGRSSYNEQFF
TGTGCCAGCAGTCCACCCCCCGGGAGGAGCTCCTACAATGAGCAGTTCTTC
>TRBV19|.|.|13|TRBJ1-1
CASSGARFTEAFF
TGTGCCAGTAGTGGGGCGAGATTCACTGAAGCTTTCTTT
>TRBV15|.|TRBD1|16|TRBJ1-5
CATSTYRDRNNQPQHF
TGTGCCACCAGCACCTACAGGGACAGGAACAATCAGCCCCAGCATTTT
>TRBV19|few|.|13|TRBJ2-7
CASSTEAAYEQYF
TGTGCCAGTAGTACTGAAGCGGCCTACGAGCAGTACTTC
>TRBV4-3|.|.|16|TRBJ1-3
CASSQENGRSGNTIYF
TGCGCCAGCAGCCAAGAAAATGGGCGCTCTGGAAACACCATATATTTT
>TRBV7-9|.|TRBD1|16|TRBJ2-2
CASSLAGQGVTGELFF
TGTGCCAGCAGCTTAGCCGGACAGGGGGTCACCGGGGAGCTGTTTTTT
>TRBV11-2|.|.|14|TRBJ1-4
CASSFGGTNEKLFF
TGTGCCAGCAGCTTTGGGGGCACTAATGAAAAACTGTTTTTT
>TRBV25-1|once|.|13|TRBJ1-2
CASSESIQASYTF
TGTGCCAGCAGTGAATCAATACAGGCTAGCTACACCTTC
>TRBV19|once|TRBD1|17|TRBJ2-6
CASSKGQGLAGANVLTF
TGTGCCAGTAGTAAGGGACAGGGATTAGCTGGGGCCAACGTCCTGACTTTC
>TRBV4-1|.|.|15|TRBJ2-7
CAGSLRTGGSYEQYF
TGCGCCGGCAGCCTCCGGACTGGGGGCTCTTACGAGCAGTACTTC
>TRBV11-2|.|.|15|TRBJ2-5
CASSLSGDPLETQYF
TGTGCCAGCAGCTTATCAGGGGACCCCCTGGAGACCCAGTACTTC
>TRBV9|.|TRBD2|12|TRBJ2-3
CASSGREVTQYF
TGTGCCAGCAGCGGCCGGGAGGTTACGCAGTATTTT
>TRBV30|.|TRBD1|15|TRBJ1-4
CAWRDYRGRNEKLFF
TGTGCCTGGAGAGATTACAGGGGAAGGAATGAAAAACTGTTTTTT
>TRBV7-2|once|.|13|TRBJ1-5
CASSDSPGRPQHF
TGTGCCAGCAGCGATAGCCCCGGTCGACCCCAGCATTTT
>TRBV5-5|.|TRBD1|16|TRBJ1-6
CASSGARTGFNSPLHF
TGTGCCAGCAGCGGGGCTCGGACAGGGTTTAATTCACCCCTCCACTTT
>TRBV2|.|.|15|TRBJ2-3
CASSEVGASTDTQYF
TGTGCCAGCAGTGAAGTGGGCGCCTCCACAGATACGCAGTATTTT
>TRBV7-9|.|.|15|TRBJ2-5
CASSLGLASQETQYF
TGTGCCAGCAGCTTAGGCCTAGCGTCACAAGAGACCCAGTACTTC